The T cell receptor (beta chain) described here comes from a study of CD8 T cells in Susac syndrome. Study-level results: In TEMRA cells and active patients, CD8+ clonal expansion in Susac reached its peak.

The V gene's germline CDR1 is SGHDT and CDR2 YYEEEE. The CDR3 consists of 15 residues. This clonotype was recorded once. Its antigen is not identified. Compared with germline, one end of the junction differs, possibly owing to a read error. Random hexamers were used to reverse transcribe an amount of about 0.5 to 1 ug RNA. The CDR3 of TCR beta was amplified by immunoSEQ multiplex PCR across 54 Vbeta and 13 Jbeta. TCRdb re-called the immunoSEQ multiplex PCR reads through MiXCR, storing one row per CDR3 protein. The table includes 200,000 or so distinct CDR3 sequences, around 95% detected once. The specimen was CD8+ T cells from PBMCs. The sequence was obtained from a human donor with Susac syndrome. The J gene is TRBJ2-6, the V gene TRBV5-6, with D possibly matching TRBD2 (6 bases). The CDR3 region has the DNA TGTGCCAGCAGTCTTGCGGGGTCTGGGGCCAACGTCCTGATTTTC. It yields the protein CASSLAGSGANVLIF.